The clone carrying this TCR beta chain occurred once. The starting material, graft tissue, was processed to release intraepithelial and lamina propria lymphocytes. The data were taken from a study of graft-versus-host responses after intestinal transplantation. The overall study: Each transplant was multivisceral, liver-intestinal, or isolated intestinal.

The repertoire was sequenced with immunoSEQ multiplex PCR; TCRdb's copy has only in-frame clones and lacks some. This sample has 15,000 to 20,000 clones, with approximately 72% found just once. Germline V CDR1 and CDR2: LGHNA, YSLEER. The ends lost 2 bases at V and 0 bases at J; junction bases unmatched: 6. CDR3 size: 17 residues. This TCR derives from a human patient who received an intestinal transplant, so some T cells may come from the graft donor. This sample comprised ileum tissue, obtained roughly 3 weeks after intestinal transplant. The chain uses TRBV4-3 and TRBJ1-3, with 8 nucleotides matching TRBD1. CDR3 coding DNA: TGCGCCAGCAGCCAATCCTCAGGGGGCTCCTCTGGAAACACCATATATTTT. Its protein product is CASSQSSGGSSGNTIYF.